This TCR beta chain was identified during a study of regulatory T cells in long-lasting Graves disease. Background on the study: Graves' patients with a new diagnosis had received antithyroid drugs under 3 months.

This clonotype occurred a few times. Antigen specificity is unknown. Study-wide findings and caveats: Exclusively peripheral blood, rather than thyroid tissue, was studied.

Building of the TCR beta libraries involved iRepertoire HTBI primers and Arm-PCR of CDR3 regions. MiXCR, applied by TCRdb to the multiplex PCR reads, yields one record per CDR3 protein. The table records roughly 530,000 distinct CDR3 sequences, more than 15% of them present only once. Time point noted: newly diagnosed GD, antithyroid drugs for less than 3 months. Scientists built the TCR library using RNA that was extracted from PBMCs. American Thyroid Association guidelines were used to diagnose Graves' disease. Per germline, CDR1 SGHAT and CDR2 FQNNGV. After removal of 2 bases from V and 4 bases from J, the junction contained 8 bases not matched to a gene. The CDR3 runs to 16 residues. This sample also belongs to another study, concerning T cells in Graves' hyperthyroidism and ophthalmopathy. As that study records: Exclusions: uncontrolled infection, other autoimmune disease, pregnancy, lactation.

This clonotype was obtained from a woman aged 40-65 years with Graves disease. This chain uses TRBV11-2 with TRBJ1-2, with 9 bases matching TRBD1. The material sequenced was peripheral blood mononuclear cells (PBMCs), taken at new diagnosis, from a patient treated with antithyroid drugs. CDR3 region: CASSLTQGATVYGYTF. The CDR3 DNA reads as TGTGCCAGCAGCTTAACACAGGGGGCAACGGTCTATGGCTACACCTTC. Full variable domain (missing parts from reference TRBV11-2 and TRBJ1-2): EAGVAQSPRYKIIEKRQSVAFWCNPISGHATLYWYQQILGQGPKLLIQFQNNGVVDDSQLPKDRFSAERLKGVDSTLKIQPAKLEDSAVYLCASSLTQGATVYGYTFGSGTRLTVV.